Given below is one T cell receptor delta chain in context. TCRdb's listed protein matches a much larger clone and diverges from this DNA's translation at residue 5, likely through a read error; the protein shown comes from the DNA. TCRdb called clones from the multiplex PCR reads again using CATT. The repertoire holds 75,000 to 95,000 delta-chain clones, with 0.85% to 1% as singletons. This record comes from a study of γδ T cells in repeated Plasmodium falciparum infection. The sequence was obtained from a pool of human donors (malaria-infected and uninfected, not separated). Sequenced sample: gamma-delta T cells from blood.

The CDR3 protein is CALGGEFSSRTGWGTYTDKLIF. CDR3 nucleotides: TGTGCTCTTGGGGGCGAATTCTCCTCCCGCACTGGCTGGGGGACGTACACCGATAAACTCATCTTT. V usage is TRDV1 and J usage is TRDJ1, with 8 bases matching TRDD3. The J gene comes from matching the DNA to germline here; TCRdb lacks it. The junction had 25 bases not matched to a gene; V was cut back by 4 bases and J by 0 bases. From germline, CDR1 is TSWWSYY and CDR2 QGS. This CDR3 contains 22 residues.